This T cell receptor (beta chain) was captured by sequencing in a study of a mutant IDH1 vaccine in newly diagnosed glioma. Study details: Each patient was administered eight vaccinations, scheduled in weeks 1, 3, 5, 7, 11, 15, 19 and 23. Patients previously underwent radiotherapy, temozolomide, or both, and most underwent both. The start of vaccination came 4-6 weeks after radiotherapy alone, or with temozolomide cycles. Study observations and caveats: Pseudoprogression appeared independent of alterations in top peripheral clonotypes.

Clones were read by immunoSEQ multiplex PCR, and TCRdb kept only the in-frame ones, dropping some. Among around 52,000 clones listed, 85% to 90% were seen once. Germline V gives CDR1 SGHNT, CDR2 YYREEE (reference sequence). J lost 4 bases, V lost 9 bases, and 8 bases had no gene match. This CDR3 comprises 14 residues. For this clone: What it binds is unknown.

Time point in this sample: week 5, during vaccination. Vaccination used 300 ug of mutant IDH1 20-mer peptide per dose, with topical imiquimod. The gene calls are TRBV5-4 and TRBJ2-2; 8 bases align to TRBD1. The TCR sequence derives from a middle-aged woman with glioma. Sequencing used PBMCs, obtained from a glioma patient whose treatment included an IDH1 peptide vaccine. CDR3 sequence (DNA): TGTGCCACCGCGGGGACAGGAGTCACCGGGGAGCTGTTTTTT. This translates into CATAGTGVTGELFF.